Shown below are 17 T cell receptor beta chains from a single sample sequenced in a study of shared clonotypes between healthy human individuals. Produced via immunoSEQ multiplex PCR; TCRdb's table is partial and in-frame only. Of about 460,000 clones detected, roughly three quarters appear once; the ten largest clones hold about 12%. Sequences were obtained from PBMCs. Receptors were obtained from a woman aged 40 to 50 in good health. Some clones in this sample may be carry-over from other donors' samples.

Details on this clone: No DNA is shown, since the ends of the CDR3 on it are uncertain; the CDR3 is the one TCRdb lists. The rearrangement joins TRBV28 to TRBJ1-2; the table's D call of TRBD1 was not tested on the DNA. The CDR3 totals 12 residues, both ends included. In germline, CDR1 is MDHEN, CDR2 SYDVKM. CDR3 in amino acids: CASSLNFGRGSF.

The chain links TRBV5-1 to TRBJ2-1; D not certain. The CDR3 totals 13 residues. Deletions cut 4 bases from V and 7 bases from J, with 12 bases between. Germline values: CDR1 SGHRS, CDR2 YFSETQ. The CDR3 nucleotides are TGCGCCAGCAGCCAGTCGACACGGAATGAGCAGTTCTTC. Amino acid sequence: CASSQSTRNEQFF.

The CDR3 nucleotides are TGCGCCAGCAATGACGGAAATTATAACACTGAAGCTTTCTTT. Translation: CASNDGNYNTEAFF. The chain uses TRBV10-2 and TRBJ1-1, with D unresolved. Germline V gene sequence: CDR1 WSHSY, CDR2 SAAADI. V gave up 7 bases and J gave up 2 bases, with 14 bases separating them. The CDR3 has 14 residues.

This rearrangement joins TRBV30 to TRBJ2-3; weak D call: TRBD1 (5 bases). This CDR3 spans 16 amino acids. The germline V gene has CDR1 GTSNPN and CDR2 SVGIG (reference sequence). V shed 1 base and J shed 5 bases, with 19 bases lying between them. In nucleotides, the CDR3 is TGTGCCTGGAGTGCAGTAGGGGTATCAAACCTAGATACGCAGTATTTT. Protein: CAWSAVGVSNLDTQYF.

This chain joins TRBV5-1 and TRBJ2-3; D is tentatively TRBD1 or TRBD2 (5 bases each). Between the trimmed V and J ends, which lost 0 bases and 4 bases, there was a span of 12 bases. Per the germline V gene, CDR1 is SGHRS and CDR2 is YFSETQ. This CDR3 has 15 residues. CDR3 protein: CASSLDEGSSDTQYF. In nucleotides, the CDR3 is TGCGCCAGCAGCTTGGATGAGGGGAGTTCAGATACGCAGTATTTT.

This chain links TRBV6-1 with TRBJ2-3; 10 bases are shared with TRBD2. This CDR3 is 16 amino acids long. Trimming at V came to 5 bases and at J to 4 bases, leaving 9 bases not matched to a gene. Germline V gene lookup returns CDR1 MNHNS and CDR2 SASEGT. CDR3 nucleotides: TGTGCCAGCAGTAAAGGGCTAGCGGGAGTTCCAGATACGCAGTATTTT. It yields the protein CASSKGLAGVPDTQYF.

With respect to this clone: In the same sample, other DNA sequences code for this CDR3. The chain carries TRBV9 and TRBJ2-5; TRBD2 matches 7 bases. The CDR3 runs 14 residues. V shed 0 bases, J shed 1 base, and the junction held 0 bases outside the gene matches. Germline V gives CDR1 SGDLS, CDR2 YYNGEE. The CDR3 protein is CASSVVAGQETQYF. DNA for the CDR3: TGTGCCAGCAGCGTAGTAGCGGGCCAAGAGACCCAGTACTTC.

V gene TRBV5-1 combines with J gene TRBJ2-7; D gene uncertain. CDR3 size: 14 residues. Deletions cut 2 bases from V and 2 bases from J, with 11 bases between. CDR1 is SGHRS, CDR2 YFSETQ, per germline. The CDR3 nucleotides read TGCGCCAGCAGCTTACGCCCTATGACCTACGAGCAGTACTTC. Protein: CASSLRPMTYEQYF.

The sample holds many counts of this clone. This chain links TRBV19 with TRBJ1-2; tentative D call: TRBD1 (5 bases). V dropped 3 bases and J dropped 3 bases, with 11 bases sitting between them. The CDR3 totals 14 residues. Germline V gene sequence: CDR1 LNHDA, CDR2 SQIVND (reference sequence). The chain's CDR3 is CASSISGVDYGYTF. For the CDR3, the DNA is TGTGCCAGTAGTATCTCGGGGGTCGACTATGGCTACACCTTC.

Note on this clone: A far more abundant clone sits one base away, making this likely a read error. Other DNA sequences in the sample encode the same CDR3. The V and J genes are TRBV29-1 and TRBJ1-1; 8 bases line up with TRBD1. The J segment lost 4 bases and the V segment lost 4 bases, leaving 5 bases of the junction unmatched. Looked up from germline, CDR1 is SQVTM and CDR2 is ANQGSEA. The CDR3 is 13 residues long. DNA for the CDR3: TGCAGCGTTGGACAGGGGCTAGGCACTGAAGCTTTCTTT. Amino acid sequence: CSVGQGLGTEAFF.

The chain combines TRBV18 with TRBJ1-1; D not resolved. The CDR3 is made up of 15 amino acids. Germline assignment: CDR1 KGHSH and CDR2 LQKENI. Deletions cut 6 bases from V and 3 bases from J, with 17 bases between. The CDR3 DNA sequence: TGTGCCAGCTCCCCTAACGCGGGGATGGACACTGAAGCTTTCTTT. Translated: CASSPNAGMDTEAFF.

This clone was detected once. V gene TRBV18 combines with J gene TRBJ1-4, with TRBD1 as a possible D gene (5 bases). The germline V gene encodes CDR1 KGHSH and CDR2 LQKENI. The CDR3 consists of 14 residues. V dropped 3 bases and J dropped 8 bases, with 13 bases sitting between them. The CDR3, as DNA: TGTGCCAGCTCACCTGGGCAGGGTACGGAAAAACTGTTTTTT. Amino acid sequence: CASSPGQGTEKLFF.

V and J are TRBV11-2 and TRBJ1-1; no clear D gene. Germline values: CDR1 SGHAT, CDR2 FQNNGV. The V end was cut by 1 base, the J end by 11 bases, with 17 bases between. The CDR3 runs to 14 residues. This CDR3 is CASSLGPQEGWAFF. The CDR3 coding sequence is TGTGCCAGCAGCTTAGGCCCCCAAGAAGGGTGGGCTTTCTTT.

The chain is built from TRBV27 and TRBJ1-5; no firm D call. Trimming removed 2 bases at V and 2 bases at J, with 4 bases between. CDR1 and CDR2 (germline): MNHEY, SMNVEV (reference sequence). CDR3 length: 13 residues. The CDR3 sequence: CASSLARNQPQHF. The CDR3 DNA sequence: TGTGCCAGCAGTTTAGCTCGCAATCAGCCCCAGCATTTT.

Note on this clone: A far larger clone is just one base off, so this is likely a read error. Other DNA sequences from this sample encode an identical CDR3 as well. The chain employs TRBV2 and TRBJ1-1, with a weak D call TRBD1 (6 bases). The CDR3 sequence is 13 residues long. The germline CDR1 and CDR2 sequences are SNHLY and FYNNEI. The CDR3 DNA sequence: TGTGCCAGCAGTCCAGGGGATGGCACTGAAGCCTTCTTT. Protein: CASSPGDGTEAFF.

CDR3 loop: CSGSPYRVSEAFF. The CDR3 bases are TGCAGCGGTAGCCCATATCGGGTCTCTGAAGCTTTCTTT. The chain is built from TRBV29-1 and TRBJ1-1; D is undetermined. The CDR3 runs to 13 residues. Germline V lookup: CDR1 SQVTM, CDR2 ANQGSEA. The V end was cut by 7 bases, the J end by 6 bases, with 18 bases between.

CDR3 in DNA: TGTGCCAGCAGCCAAGATTGGGGGGATAGCACAGATACGCAGTATTTT. Its translation is CASSQDWGDSTDTQYF. J is TRBJ2-3 and V is TRBV4-2; maybe TRBD2 (6 bases). Between the trimmed V and J ends, which lost 0 bases and 0 bases, there was a span of 10 bases. The CDR3 runs 16 residues. CDR1 LGHNA and CDR2 YNFKEQ come from the germline V gene.